This TCR beta chain originates from a study of Ad26.COV2.S vaccination and SARS-CoV-2 variants. Sequencing used immunoSEQ multiplex PCR; TCRdb keeps in-frame clones, though not all of them. The table lists over 250,000 clones, around 87% of them singletons. J gave up 5 bases and V 4 bases, and 4 bases lay outside the gene matches. The CDR3 is 14 amino acids. Germline-derived CDR1 and CDR2 are MGHRA and YSYEKL. Treatment indicated: around 19 received Ad26.COV2.S at low or high dose, single or two shots; several received placebo; per-sample allocation not given. Sampling was done on day 63 after the first vaccine or placebo injection.

The TCR originated in a person between 18 and 65 years old who received the Ad26.COV2.S COVID-19 vaccine or a placebo. The specimen was peripheral blood, collected in a trial of Ad26.COV2.S vaccine versus placebo. J is TRBJ1-5 and V is TRBV4-1; 8 nucleotides align to TRBD1. This CDR3 is CASSPRQGYQPQHF. The CDR3 nucleotides read TGCGCCAGCAGCCCACGACAGGGGTATCAGCCCCAGCATTTT.